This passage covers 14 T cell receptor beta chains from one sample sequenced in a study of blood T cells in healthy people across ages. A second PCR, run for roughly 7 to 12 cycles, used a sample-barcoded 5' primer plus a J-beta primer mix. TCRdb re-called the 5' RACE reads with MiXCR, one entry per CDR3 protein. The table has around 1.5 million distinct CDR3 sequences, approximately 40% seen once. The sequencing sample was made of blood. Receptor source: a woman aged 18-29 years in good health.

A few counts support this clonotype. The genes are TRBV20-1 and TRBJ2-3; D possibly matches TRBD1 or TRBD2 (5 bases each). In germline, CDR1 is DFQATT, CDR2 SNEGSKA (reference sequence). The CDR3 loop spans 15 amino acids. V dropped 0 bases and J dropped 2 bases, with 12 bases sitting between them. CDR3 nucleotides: TGCAGTGCTAGAGATTTATTGGGGGTCACAGATACGCAGTATTTT. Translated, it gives CSARDLLGVTDTQYF.

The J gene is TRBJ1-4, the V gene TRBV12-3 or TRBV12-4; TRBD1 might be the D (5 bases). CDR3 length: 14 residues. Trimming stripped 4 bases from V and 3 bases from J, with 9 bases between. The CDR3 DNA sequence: TGTGCCAGCAGTTCCAGGGTGGCTAATGAAAAACTGTTTTTT. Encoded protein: CASSSRVANEKLFF.

CDR3 nucleotide sequence: TGTGCCAGCAGCTTCGAGACCGGGCCCTCCTACACCTTC. Amino acids: CASSFETGPSYTF. This chain links TRBV7-9 with TRBJ1-2, with unresolved D. The CDR3 is 13 residues long. Germline loops: CDR1 SEHNR, CDR2 FQNEAQ (reference sequence). Trimming took 3 bases from V and 10 from J, leaving 15 bases between them.

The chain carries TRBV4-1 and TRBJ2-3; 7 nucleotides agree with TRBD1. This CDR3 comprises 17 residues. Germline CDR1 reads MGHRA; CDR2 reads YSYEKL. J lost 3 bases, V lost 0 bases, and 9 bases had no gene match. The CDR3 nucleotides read TGCGCCAGCAGCCAAGATATCGGACAGGTAGTAACAGATACGCAGTATTTT. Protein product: CASSQDIGQVVTDTQYF.

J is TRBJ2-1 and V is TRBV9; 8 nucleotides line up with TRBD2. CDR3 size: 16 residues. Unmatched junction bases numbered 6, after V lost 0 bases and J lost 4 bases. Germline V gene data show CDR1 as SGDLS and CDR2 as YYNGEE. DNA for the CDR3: TGTGCCAGCAGCGTAGGGGGAGGCGGGGGGTACAATGAGCAGTTCTTC. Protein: CASSVGGGGGYNEQFF.

CDR3 in amino acids: CASSGDAGLGEAFF. DNA of the CDR3: TGCGCCAGCAGCGGCGACGCAGGGTTGGGTGAAGCTTTCTTT. The chain recombines TRBV5-1 with TRBJ1-1, with D perhaps matching TRBD1 (5 bases). The CDR3 sequence is 14 residues long. CDR1 SGHRS and CDR2 YFSETQ come from the germline V gene. Trimming took 4 bases from V and 7 from J, leaving 17 bases between them.

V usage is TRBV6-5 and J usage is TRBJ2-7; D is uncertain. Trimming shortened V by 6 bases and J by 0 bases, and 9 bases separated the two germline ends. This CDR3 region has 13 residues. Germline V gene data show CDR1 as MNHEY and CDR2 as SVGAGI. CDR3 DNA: TGTGCCAGCAGACCGACTTTCTCCTACGAGCAGTACTTC. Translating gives CASRPTFSYEQYF.

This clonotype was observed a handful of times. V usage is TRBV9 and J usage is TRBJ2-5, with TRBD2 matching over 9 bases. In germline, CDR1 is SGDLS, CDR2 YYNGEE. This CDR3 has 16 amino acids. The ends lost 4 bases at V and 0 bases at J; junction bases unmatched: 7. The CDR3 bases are TGTGCCAGCAGCATCGCAGCGGGGGGCAACCAAGAGACCCAGTACTTC. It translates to CASSIAAGGNQETQYF. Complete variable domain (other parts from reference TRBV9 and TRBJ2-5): DSGVTQTPKHLITATGQRVTLRCSPRSGDLSVYWYQQSLDQGLQFLIQYYNGEERAKGNILERFSAQQFPDLHSELNLSSLELGDSALYFCASSIAAGGNQETQYFGPGTRLLVL.

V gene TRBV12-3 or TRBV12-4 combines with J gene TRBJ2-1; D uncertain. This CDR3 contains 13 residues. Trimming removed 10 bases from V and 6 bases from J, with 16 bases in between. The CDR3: CAITAGHSNEQFF. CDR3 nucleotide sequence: TGTGCCATCACTGCCGGGCATAGCAATGAGCAGTTCTTC.

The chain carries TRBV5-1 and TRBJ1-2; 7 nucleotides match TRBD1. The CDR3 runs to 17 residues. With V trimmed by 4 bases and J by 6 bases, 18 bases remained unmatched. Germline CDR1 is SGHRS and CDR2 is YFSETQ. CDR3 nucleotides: TGCGCCAGCAGCCCCCTGGCCTCGTTTACAGGGGCGGATGGCTACACCTTC. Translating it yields CASSPLASFTGADGYTF. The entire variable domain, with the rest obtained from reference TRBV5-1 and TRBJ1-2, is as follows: KAGVTQTPRYLIKTRGQQVTLSCSPISGHRSVSWYQQTPGQGLQFLFEYFSETQRNKGNFPGRFSGRQFSNSRSEMNVSTLELGDSALYLCASSPLASFTGADGYTFGSGTRLTVV.

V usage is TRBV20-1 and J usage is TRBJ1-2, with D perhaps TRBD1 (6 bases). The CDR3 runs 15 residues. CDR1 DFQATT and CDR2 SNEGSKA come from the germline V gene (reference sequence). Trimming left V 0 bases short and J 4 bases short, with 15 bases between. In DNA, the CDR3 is TGCAGTGCTAGAGATGGTCGGGGGGCGAGCTATGGCTACACCTTC. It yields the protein CSARDGRGASYGYTF.

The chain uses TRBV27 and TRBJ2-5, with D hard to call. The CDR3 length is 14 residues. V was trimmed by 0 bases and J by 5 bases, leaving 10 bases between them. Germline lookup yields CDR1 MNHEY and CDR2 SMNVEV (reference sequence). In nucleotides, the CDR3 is TGTGCCAGCAGTTTATCGCCGGACGGGGAGACCCAGTACTTC. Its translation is CASSLSPDGETQYF.

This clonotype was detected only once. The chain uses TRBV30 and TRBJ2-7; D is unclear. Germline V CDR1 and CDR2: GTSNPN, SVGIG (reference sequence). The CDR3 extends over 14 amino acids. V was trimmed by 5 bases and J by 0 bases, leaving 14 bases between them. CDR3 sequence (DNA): TGTGCCTGGGTGGACCCGTGGGACTCCTACGAGCAGTACTTC. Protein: CAWVDPWDSYEQYF.

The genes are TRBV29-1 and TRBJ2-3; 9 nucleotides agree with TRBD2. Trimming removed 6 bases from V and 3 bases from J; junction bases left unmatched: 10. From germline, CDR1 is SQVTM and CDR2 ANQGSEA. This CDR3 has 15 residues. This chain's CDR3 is CSVEGTSSNTDTQYF. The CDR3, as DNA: TGCAGCGTGGAGGGGACTAGCTCGAATACAGATACGCAGTATTTT.